This section outlines one T cell receptor (beta chain) sequence together with its context. This entry belongs to a study of T cell changes during pregnancy in multiple sclerosis. Germline assignment: CDR1 LNHDA and CDR2 SQIVND (reference sequence). CDR3 length: 14 residues. After removal of 8 bases from V and 1 base from J, the junction contained 3 bases not matched to a gene. Clones were sequenced by immunoSEQ multiplex PCR, and TCRdb holds only the in-frame ones, with some missing. The sample shows about 38,000 clones, around 90% of them seen only once. Source: CD4+ T cells from peripheral blood mononuclear cells, taken after pregnancy. The chain is built from TRBV19 and TRBJ2-7, with 12 bases lining up with TRBD2. The TCR originated in a female donor in good health, enrolled as a control in a pregnancy study. CDR3 residues: CASGLAGTSYEQYF. DNA for the CDR3: TGTGCCAGTGGACTAGCGGGAACGTCCTACGAGCAGTACTTC.